Below, one TCR beta chain is given with its context. The antigen is unknown. The table came from immunoSEQ multiplex PCR; TCRdb's copy has only in-frame clones and leaves some out. The sample has roughly 180,000 clones, 90% to 95% seen once. This specimen belongs to a study of T cell responses to AZD1222 COVID-19 vaccine. Study-level points and caveats: A mostly white British donor set with more females was recruited, and clonal diversity was possibly underestimated.

This specimen consisted of peripheral blood, obtained 28 days after the second AZD1222 dose. This receptor was obtained from an adult who received the AZD1222 COVID-19 vaccine.

The CDR3 loop is CASSDAGSNTEAFF. In DNA, the CDR3 is TGCGCCAGCAGTGATGCAGGGTCGAACACTGAAGCTTTCTTT. V is TRBV10-1 and J is TRBJ1-1; weak D call: TRBD1 (5 bases). V was shortened by 3 bases and J by 1 base, with 9 bases between the two germline ends. Germline V gene sequence: CDR1 WNHNN, CDR2 SYGVQD (reference sequence). CDR3 size: 14 residues.